The T cell receptor (beta chain) under discussion was sequenced for a study of Ad26.COV2.S vaccination and SARS-CoV-2 variants. Described treatment: 15 to 20 received Ad26.COV2.S at low or high dose, single or two shots; about 5 received placebo; per-sample allocation not given. On day 63 after the first injection, vaccine and placebo recipients gave samples. This CDR3 has 16 residues. Germline lookup yields CDR1 WNHNN and CDR2 SYGVQD (reference sequence). V shed 0 bases, J shed 9 bases, and the junction held 5 bases outside the gene matches. The method was immunoSEQ multiplex PCR; TCRdb's version includes in-frame clones alone and lacks a portion of them. The table lists hundreds of thousands of clones, about 90% of them singletons.

This chain links TRBV10-1 with TRBJ2-1, with 13 positions matching TRBD2. This specimen consisted of peripheral blood, obtained in a trial of Ad26.COV2.S vaccine versus placebo. The TCR was taken from a person aged 18-60 years who received the Ad26.COV2.S COVID-19 vaccine or a placebo. The CDR3 coding sequence is TGCGCCAGCAGTGAGTCGGGGACTAGCGGGGTCGGTGAGCAGTTCTTC. Protein: CASSESGTSGVGEQFF.